These 27 T cell receptor beta chains were sequenced from one sample in a study of tumor-infiltrating lymphocytes in primary liver carcinoma. Production of TCR beta cDNA used roughly 480 ng total RNA together with a constant-region primer. TCR beta libraries came from three nested multiplex PCR rounds using slightly modified ARM-PCR. It was with TRBV1-TRBV30 forward primers and a C-beta reverse primer that the first two PCR rounds were run, at around 10 cycles each. TCRdb reanalysed the multiplex PCR reads using MiXCR and keeps one entry per CDR3 protein. The table shows 310,000 or so distinct CDR3 sequences, with approximately 58% occurring only once. Blood RNA was derived from unsorted whole blood, and germline DNA was extracted too. The sequenced sample was peripheral blood. These receptors all come from a woman aged 30 to 39 with primary liver carcinoma and hepatitis B virus infection.

The table lists this clonotype with many counts. This chain joins TRBV29-1 and TRBJ1-1; D is perhaps TRBD1 (5 bases). V dropped 8 bases and J dropped 4 bases, with 11 bases sitting between them. The length of the CDR3 is 11 residues. Germline V gene lookup returns CDR1 SQVTM and CDR2 ANQGSEA. This CDR3 reads CSLNQGTEAFF. The CDR3 nucleotides read TGCAGCCTAAACCAGGGCACTGAAGCTTTCTTT.

V is TRBV28 and J is TRBJ2-1; 11 nucleotides line up with TRBD2. The CDR3 extends over 16 amino acids. CDR1 MDHEN and CDR2 SYDVKM come from the germline V gene. The junction had 17 bases not matched to a gene; V was cut back by 11 bases and J by 8 bases. CDR3 sequence reads: CALVWVAGGSSYEQFF. DNA of the CDR3: TGTGCCCTCGTTTGGGTAGCGGGAGGGTCCTCGTATGAGCAGTTCTTC. Together with reference TRBV28 and TRBJ2-1, the CDR3 gives the full variable domain: DVKVTQSSRYLVKRTGEKVFLECVQDMDHENMFWYRQDPGLGLRLIYFSYDVKMKEKGDIPEGYSVSREKKERFSLILESASTNQTSMYLCALVWVAGGSSYEQFFGPGTRLTVL.

The rearrangement links TRBV12-5 to TRBJ1-1, with TRBD1 as a possible D gene (5 bases). CDR1 and CDR2 (germline): LGHNT, FRNRAP. The ends were cut back, 1 base at V and 11 bases at J, with 23 bases in the middle. CDR3 length equals 16 residues. CDR3 loop: CASGLGETAAGGTAFF. CDR3 sequence (DNA): TGTGCTAGTGGTTTGGGAGAAACGGCCGCGGGAGGGACGGCTTTCTTT.

On this clonotype: A read error is possible here, since a much larger clone lies one base away. This chain links TRBV12-3 or TRBV12-4 with TRBJ2-1; possible D gene TRBD1, 5 bases. Trimming took 7 bases from V and 3 from J, leaving 16 bases between them. This CDR3 spans 15 amino acids. CDR3 in DNA: TGTGCCAGCACCAAACAGGCATACCTCTACAATGAGCAGTTCTTC. This translates into CASTKQAYLYNEQFF.

This clonotype was found many times. This chain connects TRBV29-1 to TRBJ2-5; D might be TRBD2 (6 bases). Germline lookup yields CDR1 SQVTM and CDR2 ANQGSEA. This CDR3 is 13 amino acids long. Trimming stripped 3 bases from V and 5 bases from J, with 13 bases between. The CDR3 coding sequence is TGCAGCGTTGATCGGGAGTGGAAGGAGACCCAGTACTTC. Residues: CSVDREWKETQYF. The whole variable domain, filled in from reference TRBV29-1 and TRBJ2-5, reads SAVISQKPSRDICQRGTSLTIQCQVDSQVTMMFWYRQQPGQSLTLIATANQGSEATYESGFVIDKFPISRPNLTFSTLTVSNMSPEDSSIYLCSVDREWKETQYFGPGTRLLVL.

With regard to this clonotype: The junction and the germline gene differ at one end; a read error may be behind it. This chain links TRBV12-3 or TRBV12-4 with TRBJ1-5, with D unresolved. The CDR3 totals 14 residues. Here the CDR3 reads CTSSLRPGNQPQHF. The CDR3 bases are TGTACCAGCAGTTTACGGCCGGGAAATCAACCCCAGCATTTT.

The CDR3 loop is CASSLDPTGEIEQFF. For the CDR3, the DNA is TGCGCCAGCAGCTTGGACCCGACAGGGGAAATTGAGCAGTTCTTC. The gene calls are TRBV5-1 and TRBJ2-1; 8 nucleotides align to TRBD1. This CDR3 spans 15 amino acids. Germline lookup yields CDR1 SGHRS and CDR2 YFSETQ. Germline trimming cut 0 bases from V and 9 bases from J; bases unmatched to any gene: 8.

This clonotype was picked up one time. Relative to the germline gene, one junction end is altered; a read error may explain this. V and J are TRBV25-1 and TRBJ2-1; 13 bases match TRBD2. The CDR3 totals 14 residues. The germline V gene has CDR1 MGHDK and CDR2 SYGVNS. CDR3 sequence reads: CASSDVGTSGTPSF. The CDR3 DNA reads as TGTGCCAGCAGTGACGTCGGGACTAGCGGGACCCCTTCGTTC.

This chain connects TRBV7-8 to TRBJ2-1; D tentatively reads TRBD1 or TRBD2 (5 bases each). The CDR3 runs to 16 residues. The germline gives CDR1 SGHVS, CDR2 FQNEAQ. Trimming removed 4 bases at V and 3 bases at J, with 16 bases between. As DNA, the CDR3 is TGTGCCAGCAGCTCGCATTGGGGGTGGAACTACAATGAGCAGTTCTTC. Its protein product is CASSSHWGWNYNEQFF. Complete variable domain (other parts from reference TRBV7-8 and TRBJ2-1): GAGVSQSPRYKVAKRGQDVALRCDPISGHVSLFWYQQALGQGPEFLTYFQNEAQLDKSGLPSDRFFAERPEGSVSTLKIQRTQQEDSAVYLCASSSHWGWNYNEQFFGPGTRLTVL.

Remarks on this clonotype: This clone may be a read error of a much larger clone one base away. The chain employs TRBV4-1 and TRBJ2-1, with D perhaps matching TRBD2 (6 bases). Germline V gene lookup returns CDR1 MGHRA and CDR2 YSYEKL. This CDR3 has 14 amino acids. The DNA for the CDR3 is TGCGCCAGCAGCCAGGCCTTGGGCGGGAATGATCAGTTCTTC. Translation gives CASSQALGGNDQFF.

This sequence joins TRBV21-1 and TRBJ2-1. TRBV21-1 is designated a pseudogene. This CDR3 comprises 14 residues. CDR3 loop: CASSKEPEYNEQFF. Written as DNA, the CDR3 is TGTGCCAGCAGCAAAGAACCAGAGTACAATGAGCAGTTCTTC.

To note about this clonotype: At one end the junction does not follow the germline gene, possibly because of a read error. The V and J genes are TRBV6-2 or TRBV6-3 and TRBJ2-1; perhaps TRBD2 as D (6 bases). The CDR3 is made up of 13 amino acids. CDR1 is MNHEY, CDR2 SVGEGT, per germline. Here the CDR3 DNA reads TGTGCCAGCATTTCGGGGGTTTGGAATGGGCAGTTCTTC. As protein: CASISGVWNGQFF.

This clonotype was recorded at least ten times. The chain employs TRBV4-3 and TRBJ2-2; 8 nucleotides align to TRBD1. CDR1 LGHNA and CDR2 YSLEER come from the germline V gene. Trimming took 3 bases from V and 5 from J; bases not matched to a gene: 2. The CDR3 sequence is 14 residues long. CDR3 nucleotides: TGCGCCAGCAGCCACCGGGACAGGACCGGGGAGCTGTTTTTT. As protein: CASSHRDRTGELFF.

Concerning this clonotype itself: One end of the junction is discordant with germline, which a read error may explain. V and J are TRBV5-1 and TRBJ1-3; 9 bases fit TRBD1. CDR3 length equals 18 residues. Germline loops: CDR1 SGHRS, CDR2 YFSETQ. The CDR3, as DNA: TGTGCCAGCAGCCTCCACCCCATACAGGGGGCGGCTGGAAACACCATATATTTT. Protein sequence: CASSLHPIQGAAGNTIYF.

About this clonotype: A much larger clone lies a single base off, so this may be a read error. The rearrangement uses TRBV4-1 and TRBJ2-1; tentatively, D is TRBD2 (6 bases). The CDR3 consists of 16 residues. The germline V gene has CDR1 MGHRA and CDR2 YSYEKL. The CDR3 DNA follows: TGCGCCAGCAGCCAAGTTCGGGACTTCTCCTACAATGAGCGGTTCTTC. It translates to CASSQVRDFSYNERFF.

As concerns this clonotype: This may arise from a read error, as a much more abundant clone is one base away. CDR3 sequence: CAGGLFHEQFF. The CDR3 DNA is TGTGCCGGCGGGCTTTTCCATGAGCAGTTCTTC. The rearrangement uses TRBV12-3 or TRBV12-4 and TRBJ2-1; D possibly corresponds to TRBD2 (5 bases). The V and J ends lost 11 bases and 8 bases respectively, with 13 bases between them. CDR3 length equals 11 residues.

This clonotype showed up just a few times. This sequence joins TRBV6-5 and TRBJ1-2, with TRBD1 as a possible D gene (6 bases). The CDR3 extends over 14 amino acids. V gave up 7 bases and J gave up 6 bases, with 18 bases separating them. The germline CDR1 and CDR2 sequences are MNHEY and SVGAGI. The CDR3 reads CASKGGGGADGYTF. In DNA form, the CDR3 reads TGTGCCAGCAAGGGTGGTGGGGGCGCCGATGGCTACACCTTC.

This clonotype was counted at least ten times. In DNA, the CDR3 is TGTGCCAGCGACGGGTTAAGTGAGACCCAGTACTTC. This encodes CASDGLSETQYF. The chain carries TRBV11-2 and TRBJ2-5; D is unresolved. This CDR3 region has 12 residues. Germline CDR1 is SGHAT and CDR2 is FQNNGV. V shed 8 bases and J shed 5 bases, with 12 bases lying between them.

Concerning this clonotype: Sequence at one end of the junction differs from germline and may be a read error. The chain has TRBV11-2 and TRBJ1-4; 9 nucleotides align to TRBD1. CDR1 is SGHAT, CDR2 FQNNGV, per germline. The CDR3 has 14 amino acids. The CDR3 bases are TGTGTCAGCAGCTGGACAGGGGTTGGTAAAAAACTGTTTTTT. Translating it yields CVSSWTGVGKKLFF.

This clonotype was seen just once. Since a much larger clone is just one base distant, this may be a read error. The V and J genes are TRBV4-3 and TRBJ1-1, with 7 positions matching TRBD1. The CDR3 consists of 15 residues. V shed 1 base and J 0 bases; nucleotides not matched to a gene: 2. Germline V lookup: CDR1 LGHNA, CDR2 YSLEER. CDR3 protein: CASSQGTGVNTEAFF. CDR3 in DNA: TGCGCCAGCAGCCAAGGGACAGGTGTGAACACTGAAGCTTTCTTT.

The chain links TRBV12-3 or TRBV12-4 to TRBJ2-5; tentative D call: TRBD2 (6 bases). V was clipped by 5 bases and J by 1 base, with 11 bases between them. The CDR3 runs to 14 residues. The DNA of the CDR3 is TGTGCCAGCAGTATGGTCGGGAGCCAAGAGACCCAGTACTTC. This gives the protein CASSMVGSQETQYF.

The rearrangement links TRBV13 to TRBJ2-5; D is ambiguous. Germline CDR1 and CDR2: PRHDT and FYEKMQ (reference sequence). Deletions cut 1 base from V and 5 bases from J, with 11 bases between. The CDR3 loop spans 14 amino acids. CDR3 nucleotide sequence: TGTGCCAGCAGCTTAGTTGGCTCGGAGGAGACCCAGTACTTC. This translates into CASSLVGSEETQYF.

Comment on this clonotype: Just one base apart from a much larger clone, this may be a read error. This chain connects TRBV6-6 to TRBJ2-7; the D gene is possibly TRBD2 (5 bases). This CDR3 spans 13 amino acids. Germline CDR1 is MNHNY and CDR2 is SVGAGI (reference sequence). The CDR3, as DNA: TGTACCAGCAGTTCCCCCGGGGATTACGAGCAGTACTTC. It codes for CTSSSPGDYEQYF.

As for this clonotype: Being one base from a much bigger clone, this may be a read error. A read error is likely, as this CDR3 ends without the conserved phenylalanine or tryptophan. The V call is TRBV6-6, the J call TRBJ2-5; D remains ambiguous. The ends were cut back, 2 bases at V and 5 bases at J, with 3 bases in the middle. Germline V gene sequence: CDR1 MNHNY, CDR2 SVGAGI (reference sequence). This CDR3 contains 11 residues. This CDR3 is CASSYGETQYL. As DNA, the CDR3 is TGTGCCAGCAGTTACGGGGAGACCCAGTACTTA.

This clonotype was seen ten or more times. The CDR3 loop is CSVARKTDTQYF. DNA of the CDR3: TGCAGCGTTGCCCGGAAAACAGATACGCAGTATTTT. This rearrangement joins TRBV29-1 to TRBJ2-3; D unclear. Looked up from germline, CDR1 is SQVTM and CDR2 is ANQGSEA. The CDR3 spans 12 residues. Trimming shortened V by 4 bases and J by 3 bases, and 8 bases separated the two germline ends.

About this clonotype: Here the CDR3 omits its conserved ending phenylalanine or tryptophan, so a read error is the likely source. CDR3 nucleotides: TGTGCCAGCAGGGGACAGGGCGTGAACATTCAGTACCTC. The encoded protein is CASRGQGVNIQYL. This chain joins TRBV5-6 and TRBJ2-4; 9 bases are shared with TRBD1. V shed 5 bases and J 7 bases; nucleotides not matched to a gene: 4. Germline V gives CDR1 SGHDT, CDR2 YYEEEE. The CDR3 is 13 residues long.

A word on this clonotype: Just one base apart from a much larger clone, this may be a read error. The chain is built from TRBV11-2 and TRBJ1-2, with TRBD1 as a possible D gene (6 bases). The CDR3 spans 14 residues. Looked up from germline, CDR1 is SGHAT and CDR2 is FQNNGV. V was cut by 2 bases and J by 9 bases, with 16 bases left in between. The CDR3 coding sequence is TGTGCCAGCAGCTTATCGCAGGGGCAAGGCAGCTACACCTTC. It encodes CASSLSQGQGSYTF.